This T cell receptor (beta chain) was found in a study of OX40 agonist ivuxolimab in advanced cancers. TCRdb's table, derived via immunoSEQ multiplex PCR, lists solely in-frame clones and lacks some. The data contain over 50,000 clones, 80% to 95% of them singletons. The source of this sequence is an adult with an advanced solid tumor such as melanoma, head and neck, liver or kidney cancer. Specimen: CD4+ or CD8+ T cells sorted from blood, collected in a trial of the OX40 agonist ivuxolimab.

The CDR3 region has the DNA TGTGCCAGCAGCTTGAGAGAAGATACGCAGTATTTT. The encoded protein is CASSLREDTQYF. V is TRBV5-8 and J is TRBJ2-3, with D unclear. Trimming cost V 1 base and J 5 bases, with 5 bases left between them. The CDR3 spans 12 residues. Germline CDR1 is SGHTS and CDR2 is YDEGEE.